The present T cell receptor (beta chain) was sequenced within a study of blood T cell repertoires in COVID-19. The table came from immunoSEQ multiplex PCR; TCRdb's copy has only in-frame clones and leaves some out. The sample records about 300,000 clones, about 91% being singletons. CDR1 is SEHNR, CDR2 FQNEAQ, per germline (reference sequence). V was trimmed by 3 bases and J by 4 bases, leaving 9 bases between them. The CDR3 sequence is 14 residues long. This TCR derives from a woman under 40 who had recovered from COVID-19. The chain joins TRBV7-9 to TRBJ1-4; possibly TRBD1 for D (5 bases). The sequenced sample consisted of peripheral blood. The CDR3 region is CASSFGGINEKLFF. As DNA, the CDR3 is TGTGCCAGCAGCTTCGGGGGGATTAATGAAAAACTGTTTTTT.